The clone carrying this TCR beta chain was observed a few times. These data belong to a study of T-cell reconstitution after alpha-beta-depleted transplantation in children. The CDR3 length is 14 residues. CDR1 and CDR2 (germline): SEHNR, FQNEAQ (reference sequence). Trimming removed 3 bases from V and 2 bases from J, with 10 bases in between. Preparation of the TCRbeta library was carried out with unique molecular identifiers. From the PCR reads, TCRdb called clonotypes with MiXCR, one entry per CDR3 protein. The sample has tens of thousands of distinct CDR3 sequences, roughly 11% seen once. The rearrangement links TRBV7-9 to TRBJ1-1, with D unclear. This specimen was PBMCs from the stem cell graft donor, taken from the stem cell graft. The clonotype was recovered from a human donor who donated a stem cell graft to a child with chronic granulomatous disease. CDR3 region: CASSFLTTNTEAFF. CDR3 nucleotides: TGTGCCAGCAGCTTCCTCACGACCAACACTGAAGCTTTCTTT.